The clone carrying this T cell receptor (beta chain) was seen only a few times. RNA transcripts yielded amplified TCR beta CDR3 regions. HTBI primers were the set used in a first-round RT-PCR of the TCR CDR3. TCRdb used MiXCR to reprocess the multiplex PCR reads, holding one entry per CDR3 protein. The sample shows approximately 510,000 distinct CDR3 sequences, approximately 48% of them seen only once. CDR1 is SQVTM, CDR2 ANQGSEA, per germline. This CDR3 has 13 residues. V shed 1 base and J shed 4 bases, with 9 bases lying between them. The data were obtained in a study of T cells in Graves' hyperthyroidism and ophthalmopathy. Not enrolled were patients with uncontrolled infection, other autoimmune disease, pregnancy or lactation.

Sequencing was done on a sample of peripheral blood or thyroid tissue (not recorded which). The clonotype comes from an adult woman with Graves' disease, either hyperthyroidism or ophthalmopathy (not recorded which). The V call is TRBV29-1, the J call TRBJ2-3; D may be TRBD2 (5 bases). The CDR3 region is CSVEVLASDTQYF. As DNA, the CDR3 is TGCAGCGTTGAAGTTCTAGCATCAGATACGCAGTATTTT.